This entry lists 31 T cell receptor beta chains sequenced from one sample in a study of T cells in Graves' hyperthyroidism and ophthalmopathy. Amplification targeted TCR beta CDR3 regions from RNA transcripts. TCR CDR3 regions were first amplified by RT-PCR with HTBI primers. TCRdb processed the multiplex PCR reads anew with MiXCR; each CDR3 protein has one entry. The table lists 660,000 or so distinct CDR3 sequences, about 45% of them singletons. Sequencing input: peripheral blood or thyroid tissue (not recorded which). The receptors stem from an adult man with Graves' disease, either hyperthyroidism or ophthalmopathy (not recorded which).

The chain is built from TRBV29-1 and TRBJ1-6; possible D gene TRBD1, 6 bases. V lost 8 bases, J lost 5 bases, and 10 bases lay in between. The CDR3 covers 12 residues. Germline lookup yields CDR1 SQVTM and CDR2 ANQGSEA. CDR3 sequence reads: CSHGQNNSPLHF. CDR3 DNA: TGCAGCCACGGACAGAATAATTCACCCCTCCACTTT.

Remarks on this clonotype: Being one base from a much bigger clone, this may be a read error. The genes are TRBV6-1 and TRBJ2-7, with a weak D call TRBD2 (5 bases). The germline CDR1 and CDR2 sequences are MNHNS and SASEGT. The CDR3 covers 14 residues. CDR3 nucleotides: TGTGCCAGCAGTGACCTGGAGGCCTCCTACGAGCGGTACTTC. Its translation: CASSDLEASYERYF.

The chain carries TRBV7-9 and TRBJ2-7; D unclear. The CDR3 runs to 14 residues. From germline, CDR1 is SEHNR and CDR2 FQNEAQ (reference sequence). V lost 2 bases to trimming and J lost 3 bases, with 11 bases between them. The CDR3 DNA sequence: TGTGCCAGCAGCTTACCTTGGACCAACTACGAGCAGTACTTC. This codes for CASSLPWTNYEQYF. The complete variable domain, with remaining parts taken from reference TRBV7-9 and TRBJ2-7, reads DTGVSQNPRHKITKRGQNVTFRCDPISEHNRLYWYRQTLGQGPEFLTYFQNEAQLEKSRLLSDRFSAERPKGSFSTLEIQRTEQGDSAMYLCASSLPWTNYEQYFGPGTRLTVT.

The V gene is TRBV20-1, the J gene TRBJ2-6, with D possibly matching TRBD2 (5 bases). V was clipped by 3 bases and J by 0 bases, with 12 bases between them. Germline-derived CDR1 and CDR2 are DFQATT and SNEGSKA (reference sequence). The CDR3 contains 16 residues. The CDR3 reads CSARWRASSGANVLTF. CDR3 nucleotides: TGCAGTGCTAGGTGGCGGGCCAGCTCTGGGGCCAACGTCCTGACTTTC.

V is TRBV25-1 and J is TRBJ1-2; possible D gene TRBD1, 5 bases. The CDR3 is made up of 14 amino acids. Trimming left V 3 bases short and J 6 bases short, with 14 bases between. Germline lookup yields CDR1 MGHDK and CDR2 SYGVNS. CDR3 DNA sequence: TGTGCCAGCAGTGAGGATAATGGGACGGATGGCTACACCTTC. This codes for CASSEDNGTDGYTF.

Ten or more counts support this clonotype. The V gene is TRBV24-1, the J gene TRBJ2-7; D possibly matches TRBD1 or TRBD2 (5 bases each). The V gene's germline CDR1 is KGHDR and CDR2 SFDVKD. Trimming cost V 4 bases and J 8 bases, with 14 bases left between them. The CDR3 length is 13 residues. The CDR3 is CATSDPDRDQQYF. CDR3 coding DNA: TGTGCCACCAGTGACCCGGACCGGGACCAGCAGTACTTC.

The CDR3, as DNA: TGTGCCAGCAGTGAATGGGGGACAGGGGGCCTTGAGACCCAGTACTTC. This gives the protein CASSEWGTGGLETQYF. The V gene is TRBV25-1, the J gene TRBJ2-5; 12 bases are a match to TRBD1. There are 16 residues in the CDR3. In germline, CDR1 is MGHDK, CDR2 SYGVNS. J was trimmed by 5 bases and V by 1 base; bases with no gene match: 5.

This clonotype was observed a few times. V is TRBV7-4 and J is TRBJ1-2; D is ambiguous. V lost 5 bases to trimming and J lost 4 bases, with 20 bases between them. The CDR3 runs 16 residues. Looked up from germline, CDR1 is SGHVT and CDR2 is SQSDAQ. CDR3 sequence: CASSPKGRGTIYGYTF. Here the CDR3 DNA reads TGTGCCAGCAGCCCTAAGGGTCGGGGAACGATCTATGGCTACACCTTC. The full variable domain, completed using reference TRBV7-4 and TRBJ1-2, is GAGVSQSPRYKVAKRGRDVALRCDSISGHVTLYWYRQTLGQGSEVLTYSQSDAQRDKSGRPSGRFSAERPERSVSTLKIQRTEQGDSAVYLCASSPKGRGTIYGYTFGSGTRLTVV.

There are a few counts of this clonotype. The chain has TRBV7-9 and TRBJ1-1; D unresolved. The germline gives CDR1 SEHNR, CDR2 FQNEAQ (reference sequence). The V gene lost 1 base and the J gene lost 6 bases, with 12 bases spanning the gap. The CDR3 contains 14 residues. The DNA for the CDR3 is TGTGCCAGCAGCTTAGATCCATCTGGCGCTGAAGCTTTCTTT. Encoded protein: CASSLDPSGAEAFF. Based on the CDR3 plus reference TRBV7-9 and TRBJ1-1, the full variable domain is DTGVSQNPRHKITKRGQNVTFRCDPISEHNRLYWYRQTLGQGPEFLTYFQNEAQLEKSRLLSDRFSAERPKGSFSTLEIQRTEQGDSAMYLCASSLDPSGAEAFFGQGTRLTVV.

This chain joins TRBV7-9 and TRBJ1-5; no definite D call. This CDR3 is built from 14 residues. V was trimmed by 5 bases and J by 3 bases, leaving 11 bases between them. Germline CDR1 SEHNR, CDR2 FQNEAQ (reference sequence). CDR3 region: CASSQRLLNQPQHF. Here the CDR3 DNA reads TGTGCCAGCAGCCAACGACTTCTCAATCAGCCCCAGCATTTT.

In its sample, this clonotype was seen a few times. The chain is built from TRBV7-9 and TRBJ1-5, with D maybe TRBD1 (5 bases). CDR3 length equals 15 residues. The V end lost 4 bases, the J end lost 0 bases, and 10 bases lay between the germline ends. Germline V CDR1 and CDR2: SEHNR, FQNEAQ (reference sequence). CDR3 in DNA: TGTGCCAGCAGCTCCGGAGGACATAGCAATCAGCCCCAGCATTTT. Protein: CASSSGGHSNQPQHF.

In this sample, this clonotype turned up many times. The V call is TRBV2, the J call TRBJ2-5, with D tentatively TRBD2 (5 bases). This CDR3 is built from 16 residues. Germline V lookup: CDR1 SNHLY, CDR2 FYNNEI. The germline V and J ends were trimmed by 6 bases and 1 base, with 18 bases remaining between them. The CDR3 nucleotides read TGTGCCAGCAGAAGTAGTCGAGCGGCAATCCAAGAGACCCAGTACTTC. Translating gives CASRSSRAAIQETQYF.

Turning to this clonotype: The germline gene is not matched at one end of the junction; a read error may be the cause. The V call is TRBV7-2, the J call TRBJ2-5; possible D gene TRBD2, 7 bases. Germline V gives CDR1 SGHTA, CDR2 FQGNSA. The CDR3 is 15 residues long. CDR3 nucleotide sequence: TGTGCCTGCAGCCCTCTTGGGGGGGCAGGTGAGACCCAGTACTTC. The encoded protein is CACSPLGGAGETQYF. The entire variable domain, with the rest obtained from reference TRBV7-2 and TRBJ2-5, is as follows: GAGVSQSPSNKVTEKGKDVELRCDPISGHTALYWYRQSLGQGLEFLIYFQGNSAPDKSGLPSDRFSAERTGGSVSTLTIQRTQQEDSAVYLCACSPLGGAGETQYFGPGTRLLVL.

This clonotype showed up many times. The chain carries TRBV20-1 and TRBJ2-5; D may match TRBD1 or TRBD2 (5 bases each). Germline CDR1 and CDR2: DFQATT and SNEGSKA (reference sequence). The ends were cut back, 6 bases at V and 0 bases at J, with 11 bases in the middle. This CDR3 region has 13 residues. The CDR3 here is CSARDLYQETQYF. The CDR3 nucleotides read TGCAGTGCCAGGGACCTGTACCAAGAGACCCAGTACTTC.

V gene TRBV6-4 combines with J gene TRBJ2-2, with D unresolved. The CDR3 is 13 amino acids. CDR1 and CDR2 (germline): MRHNA, SNTAGT. Trimming cost V 5 bases and J 4 bases, with 8 bases left between them. CDR3 bases: TGTGCCAGCAGTTTATCGGTCACCGGGGAGCTGTTTTTT. It encodes CASSLSVTGELFF.

CDR3 DNA: TGCGCCAGCTCCCCCGGGACACCCAGCGGCGAGCAGTACTTC. Protein product: CASSPGTPSGEQYF. The chain is built from TRBV5-1 and TRBJ2-7; possible D gene TRBD1, 6 bases. From germline, CDR1 is SGHRS and CDR2 YFSETQ. This CDR3 region has 14 residues. V lost 7 bases, J lost 6 bases, and 20 bases lay in between.

The sample holds many counts of this clonotype. The chain employs TRBV10-3 and TRBJ1-5; 7 bases map to TRBD1. V was clipped by 4 bases and J by 6 bases; unmatched bases: 6. The CDR3 extends over 14 amino acids. Germline CDR1 and CDR2: ENHRY and SYGVKD. Here the CDR3 reads CAISGADRSQPQHF. For the CDR3, the DNA is TGTGCCATCAGTGGGGCGGACAGGAGTCAGCCCCAGCATTTT.

At least ten counts were recorded for this clonotype. The rearrangement links TRBV24-1 to TRBJ2-5; D is perhaps TRBD1 (5 bases). V gave up 4 bases and J gave up 5 bases, with 7 bases separating them. The CDR3 contains 12 residues. Germline values: CDR1 KGHDR, CDR2 SFDVKD. CDR3 in amino acids: CATSEGVETQYF. CDR3 bases: TGTGCCACCAGTGAAGGGGTTGAGACCCAGTACTTC.

The rearrangement uses TRBV2 and TRBJ1-1; the match to TRBD1 covers 8 bases. Trimming removed 7 bases from V and 0 bases from J; junction bases left unmatched: 1. The CDR3 totals 13 residues. The germline V gene has CDR1 SNHLY and CDR2 FYNNEI. CDR3 nucleotide sequence: TGTGCCAGCAAACAGGGGGTGAACACTGAAGCTTTCTTT. Protein sequence: CASKQGVNTEAFF.

This clonotype has just a few counts. This sequence joins TRBV7-2 and TRBJ1-5; tentative D call: TRBD1 (6 bases). Trimming pared 1 base from V and 7 bases from J, leaving 17 bases between. The CDR3 length is 16 residues. CDR1 and CDR2 (germline): SGHTA, FQGNSA. The CDR3 DNA follows: TGTGCCAGCAGCTTAGAGGGGGGGCAGGTGGGCCAGCCCCAGCATTTT. It yields the protein CASSLEGGQVGQPQHF.

The gene calls are TRBV29-1 and TRBJ1-1; the D is unclear. The CDR3 is 15 amino acids. Trimming removed 7 bases at V and 5 bases at J, with 23 bases between. Germline V CDR1 and CDR2: SQVTM, ANQGSEA. CDR3 nucleotide sequence: TGCAGCGCTCGACTAGCGGGGAACAAAGGGACTGAAGCTTTCTTT. Residues: CSARLAGNKGTEAFF.

The chain uses TRBV7-2 and TRBJ1-2; unclear D gene. From germline, CDR1 is SGHTA and CDR2 FQGNSA. The V gene lost 5 bases and the J gene lost 6 bases, with 22 bases spanning the gap. This CDR3 comprises 16 residues. The CDR3 sequence: CASSPIGSWGRDGYTF. CDR3 DNA sequence: TGTGCCAGCAGCCCAATAGGGTCGTGGGGAAGAGATGGCTACACCTTC.

Ten or more counts support this clonotype. The rearrangement links TRBV10-3 to TRBJ1-6; D gene ambiguous. Germline V gives CDR1 ENHRY, CDR2 SYGVKD. With 0 bases removed from V and 5 bases from J, the gap between germline ends came to 8 bases. The length of the CDR3 is 15 residues. The CDR3 sequence: CAISESPVDNSPLHF. The CDR3 bases are TGTGCCATCAGTGAGTCCCCCGTTGATAATTCACCCCTCCACTTT.

This clonotype turned up a few times. The J gene is TRBJ2-2, the V gene TRBV19; 9 nucleotides match TRBD2. This CDR3 region has 16 residues. Germline V CDR1 and CDR2: LNHDA, SQIVND (reference sequence). Germline trimming cut 1 base from V and 7 bases from J; bases unmatched to any gene: 7. For the CDR3, the DNA is TGTGCCAGTAGTATAGGCCTAGCGGGAAGATACGGGGAGCTGTTTTTT. Amino acid sequence: CASSIGLAGRYGELFF.

This sequence joins TRBV29-1 and TRBJ2-6; D is unclear. Germline loops: CDR1 SQVTM, CDR2 ANQGSEA. Trimming took 2 bases from V and 4 from J, leaving 6 bases between them. This CDR3 spans 13 amino acids. This CDR3 is CSVEKGGANVLTF. CDR3 nucleotide sequence: TGCAGCGTTGAAAAGGGCGGGGCCAACGTCCTGACTTTC.

CDR3 region: CASSSPHQSGDYEQYF. As DNA, the CDR3 is TGTGCCAGCAGCTCCCCCCACCAATCGGGGGACTACGAGCAGTACTTC. The chain employs TRBV7-9 and TRBJ2-7, with a tentative D call TRBD2 (6 bases). The CDR3 runs to 16 residues. CDR1 is SEHNR and CDR2 is FQNEAQ in the germline V gene (reference sequence). V was trimmed by 4 bases and J by 3 bases, leaving 19 bases between them.

This clonotype was recorded many times. The chain links TRBV7-9 to TRBJ1-2, with a tentative D call TRBD1 (6 bases). The germline CDR1 and CDR2 sequences are SEHNR and FQNEAQ (reference sequence). The germline V and J ends were trimmed by 4 bases and 6 bases, with 12 bases remaining between them. CDR3 length: 13 amino acids. CDR3 sequence reads: CASSSSGGDGYTF. The CDR3 nucleotides read TGTGCCAGCAGCTCATCTGGGGGCGATGGCTACACCTTC.

This clonotype was detected ten times or more. The genes are TRBV24-1 and TRBJ1-4; 8 bases align to TRBD1. This CDR3 region has 13 residues. Trimming cost V 5 bases and J 7 bases; bases outside gene matches: 2. The germline V gene encodes CDR1 KGHDR and CDR2 SFDVKD. The CDR3 is CATSGQGTEKLFF. The CDR3 bases are TGTGCCACCAGTGGACAGGGGACTGAAAAACTGTTTTTT.

This clonotype has just a few counts. This chain links TRBV7-8 with TRBJ2-7; 8 bases are a match to TRBD2. Germline lookup yields CDR1 SGHVS and CDR2 FQNEAQ. V was pared by 4 bases and J by 3 bases, with 8 bases of the junction left unmatched. The CDR3 consists of 15 residues. CDR3 residues: CASSSQRGRIYEQYF. DNA for the CDR3: TGTGCCAGCAGCTCCCAGCGGGGGAGAATCTACGAGCAGTACTTC.

The chain is built from TRBV7-8 and TRBJ1-4; maybe TRBD1 (5 bases). The V end was cut by 5 bases, the J end by 3 bases, with 16 bases between. Per the germline V gene, CDR1 is SGHVS and CDR2 is FQNEAQ. The CDR3 sequence is 16 residues long. The CDR3 DNA follows: TGTGCCAGCAGCCAAGTAGCAGGGTATTCTAATGAAAAACTGTTTTTT. Translated: CASSQVAGYSNEKLFF.

This clonotype was observed a single time. A much larger clonotype is one base distant, so this may be a read error. J is TRBJ1-6 and V is TRBV20-1; 7 nucleotides match TRBD1. V trimming: 6 bases; J trimming: 5 bases; junction bases outside the gene matches: 7. The CDR3 runs to 14 residues. Germline-derived CDR1 and CDR2 are DFQATT and SNEGSKA (reference sequence). The CDR3 here is CSAGTAQHNSPLHF. The CDR3 coding sequence is TGCAGTGCGGGGACAGCGCAACATAATTCACCCCTCCACTTT.